This T cell receptor (beta chain) was retrieved from a study of long-term antiretroviral therapy in people with HIV. At the survey level, the v3.0 immunoSEQ assay was run. Produced via immunoSEQ multiplex PCR; TCRdb's table is partial and in-frame only. The data show about 21,000 clones, 79% seen once. This clone was seen a single time. Its antigen is as yet unknown. Broader study findings: Versus controls, repertoires in people with HIV had narrower CDR3 length ranges. Before ART, certain clones expanded, and these dominated the repertoire at all time points.

It was in the United States that all participants with HIV were treated. The CDR3 is 11 amino acids. Looked up from germline, CDR1 is DFQATT and CDR2 is SNEGSKA (reference sequence). The sample consisted of unsorted PBMCs, taken 4.1 years after starting antiretroviral therapy. The rearrangement uses TRBV20-1 and TRBJ2-5; D gene unclear. The DNA end is more similar to TRBJ2-7, so the J call may be wrong. The clonotype originates from a woman between 35 and 50 years old with HIV. CDR3 coding DNA: TGCAGTGCTAGGACAATGGACGAGCAGTACTTC. Translated: CSARTMDEQYF.